This is a list of T cell receptor beta chains from one sample in a study of T cell responses to AZD1222 COVID-19 vaccine. Libraries were prepared by immunoSEQ multiplex PCR; TCRdb keeps only in-frame clonotypes and omits some of them. This sample has about 94,000 clones, with roughly 88% found just once. The sequencing used peripheral blood, collected on day 0 of AZD1222 vaccination. These receptors all come from an adult in good health. CDR3s include the opening cysteine and the closing phenylalanine or tryptophan. D genes are given only for firm matches. A clone size is listed for some rows: how often the clone was seen (once, few, many), or a class if it is expanded.

clone_size cdr3_length j_call d_call v_call cdr3_nt cdr3_aa
- 16 TRBJ1-2 TRBD1 TRBV28 TGTGCCAGCAGTCCGTGGGACAGGGTGGCCCCCTATGGCTACACCTTC CASSPWDRVAPYGYTF
- 16 TRBJ1-6 TRBD1 TRBV30 TGTGCCTGGAGTTCCACAGGGGTGACCTATAATTCACCCCTCCACTTT CAWSSTGVTYNSPLHF
- 15 TRBJ2-2 TRBD1 TRBV18 TGTGCCAGCTCACCGGAGACAGGGTTTGGCGGGGAGCTGTTTTTT CASSPETGFGGELFF
- 17 TRBJ1-1 TRBD1 TRBV7-9 TGTGCCAGCAGCGGACAGGGGAAAAGAAAAGCTACCACTGAAGCTTTCTTT CASSGQGKRKATTEAFF
once 14 TRBJ2-3 TRBD1 TRBV10-1 TGCGCCAGCAGTCCGGGACAGGGGGCAGATACGCAGTATTTT CASSPGQGADTQYF
- 12 TRBJ1-1 - TRBV12-3/TRBV12-4 TGTGCCAGCACCAAGGGGCTGCGCGGAGCTTTCTTT CASTKGLRGAFF
- 17 TRBJ2-5 TRBD2 TRBV5-4 TGTGCCAGCAGATCTGTTCCCGGACTAGCGGGGGTAGAGACCCAGTACTTC CASRSVPGLAGVETQYF
- 15 TRBJ2-1 - TRBV27 TGTGCCAGCAGAAACGCAGGGAGCTCCTACAATGAGCAGTTCTTC CASRNAGSSYNEQFF
- 15 TRBJ1-1 TRBD1 TRBV5-1 TGCGCCAGCAGCAGCCCGACAGGGGTCGGGACTGAAGCTTTCTTT CASSSPTGVGTEAFF
once 15 TRBJ2-7 - TRBV19 TGTGCCAGTAGTACCGGGACCATCCCCGTCTACGAGCAGTACTTC CASSTGTIPVYEQYF
- 13 TRBJ2-3 - TRBV15 TGTGCCACCAGCAGGCAATACCGAGATACGCAGTATTTT CATSRQYRDTQYF
- 13 TRBJ1-5 - TRBV12-3/TRBV12-4 TGTGCCAGCAGTTTATCAGGGTTACAGCCCCAGCATTTT CASSLSGLQPQHF
- 13 TRBJ1-1 - TRBV28 TGTGCCAGCAGTCCTTCAGTAGACACTGAAGCTTTCTTT CASSPSVDTEAFF
- 15 TRBJ1-2 - TRBV6-5 TGTGCCAGCATCAGGTCCGGTTATGCTAACTATGGCTACACCTTC CASIRSGYANYGYTF
- 15 TRBJ1-3 - TRBV19 TGTGCCAGTAGTATTTGGCAGAGCTCTGGAAACACCATATATTTT CASSIWQSSGNTIYF
once 13 TRBJ1-1 - TRBV6-5 TGTGCCAGCAGGGACACAGGAAACACTGAAGCTTTCTTT CASRDTGNTEAFF
- 13 TRBJ2-7 TRBD1 TRBV2 TGTGCCAGCAGGGACACAGGGGAACACGAGCAGTACTTC CASRDTGEHEQYF
- 13 TRBJ2-1 TRBD1 TRBV6-5 TGTGCCAGCAGAACGACAGGGGTCAATGAGCAGTTCTTC CASRTTGVNEQFF
- 13 TRBJ1-2 - TRBV5-5 TGTGCCAGCAGCCCTGGGGACTTTGGGGGCTACACCTTC CASSPGDFGGYTF
- 16 TRBJ1-2 - TRBV7-8 TGTGCCAGCAGCTTATTATCAACCGGGGTTAACTATGGCTACACCTTC CASSLLSTGVNYGYTF
- 15 TRBJ1-5 TRBD1 TRBV28 TGTGCCAGCAGTCGACAGGGGGCGGGCAATCAGCCCCAGCATTTT CASSRQGAGNQPQHF
- 16 TRBJ1-6 - TRBV11-2 TGTGCCAGCAGCTTGAAGGGCCGGTATTTCAATTCACCCCTCCACTTT CASSLKGRYFNSPLHF